The TCR beta chain under discussion was sequenced for a study of cytomegalovirus exposure and HLA in healthy donors (TCRdb year 2017). In terms of the full investigation: In an earlier analysis of about 560 of the donors, approximately 260 Gb of sequence data and 100 million or so unique TCR beta sequences from 150 million to 200 million T cells were reported. Roughly 320 gigabases of sequencing data and 70 million to 100 million unique TCR sequences made up an early release that covered under 750 HLA-typed donors. Of the roughly 410 genotyped donors, less than 90% were placed in the genetic ancestry cluster associated with self-reported Caucasian donors. The study aimed to test whether cataloging public T cell receptors could reveal signatures of past pathogen exposure. The study used immunosequencing to profile the T cell repertoires of approximately 640 subjects and linked those repertoires to cytomegalovirus serostatus. Besides the first cohort of around 670 subjects, a separate validation cohort made up of over 95 different subjects was used. To predict cytomegalovirus infection status, the study brought together high-throughput TCR immunosequencing, statistical association of individual TCRs with disease status, and machine learning. A later analysis re-examined previously published TCR beta repertoires from more than 550 donors and added high-resolution HLA genotyping to investigate patterns of TCR occurrence. Rather than using new phenotypic data, the later analysis identified candidate immune exposures from TCR beta sequences and from how often those sequences occurred across donors. An earlier analysis of several hundred of the donors used high-throughput TCR beta sequencing to judge whether each TCR beta V gene segment behaved as functional or pseudogenic. Donor age, sex, ethnicity and CMV serostatus were compiled together with the repertoire data. In a later genetic analysis, genome-wide SNP genotypes for about 65% of the roughly 670 donors were used, and that subset was treated as a discovery cohort. All discovery cohort repertoires had been generated using a single sequencing platform. HLA typing included class I and class II loci at four-digit resolution. The number of typed donors differed by locus: about 620-640 for A, B, C, DRB1 and DQB1; 500 to 550 for DQA1; 606 for DPA1; and around 450 for DPB1. Because of strong linkage in the cohort, a handful of DR-DQ haplotypes were treated as single units for association and clustering. Across about 370 genotyped donors of the cohort, an average of approximately 220,000 unique TCR beta nucleotide sequences per donor were sequenced, and approximately 19% of those sequences were non-productive.

V loses 0 bases of germline sequence and J loses 5 bases, and the interval between the two ends is 7 bases. The germline V gene (reference sequence) provides CDR1 MNHNY and CDR2 SVGAGI. The CDR3 runs 13 amino acids, cysteine and phenylalanine included. The DNA shown is the 39-base CDR3, in frame from base 1. About this clone itself: It lacks a known antigen. Per-nucleotide qualities are absent, and no much larger clonotype sits a single base away.

To prepare the library, the immunoSEQ multiplex PCR assay was applied. For the multiplex PCR, a mixture combining 60 forward primers for TCR Vbeta segments and 13 reverse primers for TCR Jbeta segments was used. Amplification of the CDR3 region of rearranged TCR beta genes was performed with a multiplex PCR assay on genomic DNA. The amplified TCR beta libraries were sequenced on the Illumina HiSeq System as 87-base-pair reads. The authors' analysis ran thus. In a later analysis, 70 million to 95 million unique TCR beta chains were counted across the approximately 670 repertoires, and approximately 11 million of these chains were shared by at least two donors. To remove PCR and sequencing errors, raw reads were error-corrected and collapsed into unique sequences using a nearest-neighbor algorithm that merged closely related sequences. V, D and J gene segments were assigned by aligning CDR3 sequences to IMGT reference sequences. Each retained sequence needed at least a six-nucleotide match to both a V gene segment and a J gene segment. Rearrangements were classified as productive when the CDR3 lacked stop codons and remained in frame with V and J, and all other rearrangements were classified as non-productive. Following IMGT convention, CDR3 was defined as the stretch from the second conserved V-encoded cysteine up to the conserved J-encoded phenylalanine. Sequences without an unambiguous match to a single V gene segment were excluded from the earlier analysis of about 600 of the donors. In an earlier analysis of more than 500 of the donors, a V segment was called functional when productive rearrangements were above 56.7%, and segregating when the standard deviation between donors exceeded 5%. A statistical classification framework was developed to diagnose cytomegalovirus status using the catalog of TCR beta chain sequences. In a later analysis, V and J genes were assigned by comparing TCR nucleotide sequences against IMGT/GENE-DB human TR gene sequences. The TCRdist pipeline was used in a later analysis to assign CDR3 sequences and most-parsimonious VDJ recombination scenarios. In a later analysis, each TCR beta chain was defined by its CDR3 amino acid sequence together with its V-gene family, and reads lacking a unique V-gene family were excluded. As a way to deal with suspected cross-contamination and a sequencing artifact, a later analysis dropped more than 500 nucleotide sequences that were highly shared and had low generation probability. For each public chain, a later analysis derived a clonal expansion index from normalized ranks of inferred template counts within each repertoire. Generation probabilities in a later analysis came from a VDJ recombination model fitted to out-of-frame rearrangements, and those results were checked against IGoR. Hypergeometric tests were used in a later analysis to score TCR-TCR, TCR-HLA and TCR-CMV co-occurrence, with a repertoire-size bias correction applied to the TCR pairs. In a later analysis, false discovery rates were estimated by permuting HLA or CMV assignments 20 times. In a later analysis, co-occurring TCRs were grouped with DBSCAN, and TCRdist sequence similarity was added when clustering was performed within HLA-allele-positive subsets. Repertoires with fewer than 30,000 or more than 120,000 public chains were left out of co-occurrence clustering, as were five repertoires with anomalous nucleotide sharing. Drawn from immuneACCESS, this table holds only the in-frame rearrangements with V and J called that TCRdb kept. Clones are partly lost; checked studies trace under half to an unresolved V gene and leave the rest unexplained. The D gene and trimming were derived from the DNA, and the V and J assignments and clone size from that table. The sample records a few hundred thousand clones, roughly four fifths of which are singletons. The ten largest clones add up to about 0.2% of the sample.

In total, around 600 healthy bone marrow donors made up the cohort. At the time of sampling, all cohort members were nominally healthy, though unrecorded immune exposures were likely present. The donor tested CMV seronegative, placing the donor among the approximately 360 seronegative members of the cohort. A peripheral blood sample was collected from each donor, and TCR beta sequencing was performed on peripheral blood mononuclear cells. The Qiagen DNeasy Blood Extraction Kit was used to extract genomic DNA from the blood cell samples. The paper's findings and limits, for the study overall: The only immune exposure information available for the cohort was CMV serostatus. Presence/absence analyses assumed roughly uniform sequencing depth across donors, an assumption that may not hold. In a later analysis, some 17,000 TCR beta sequences were associated with specific HLA alleles at a false discovery rate of 0.05. Most CMV-associated TCR beta chains appeared to be HLA-restricted in a later analysis, and the HLA associations seemed to be driven largely by CMV exposure. Only TCR beta chains were sequenced in this cohort, and the absence of alpha or paired-chain data limited detectable features. An earlier analysis of 450 to 750 of the donors showed that most TCR beta V segments appeared in productive rearrangements either about 87% or about 30% of the time, which broadly matched IMGT annotations. Because the 87-base-pair reads could not distinguish some IMGT-functional V segments, including TRBV6-2 and TRBV6-3, those segments were excluded. The sequencing pipeline was judged likely to have produced a cluster of highly shared sequence variants as a technical artifact. Because some donors lacked HLA typing at each locus, the association tests relied only on the typed subset. A total of fewer than 200 TCR beta chains were listed by the study as associated with cytomegalovirus. In a later genetic analysis, a missense DCLRE1C variant was associated with V-gene and J-gene trimming of TCR beta chains, and the association was replicated in an independent cohort. While some public TCRs were present in many individuals, most TCR sequences turned up only very rarely across donors. Because counts were too low, about 18 rarely observed V segments, including chromosome 9 orphons, were excluded from the earlier analysis of 587 of the donors. Several of the top co-occurrence clusters appeared to be linked to parvovirus B19, influenza, CMV and Epstein-Barr virus, according to a later analysis. In a later analysis, HLA-associated TCR beta chains showed more clonal expansion and lower generation probabilities than non-associated chains that were equally common. The classifier was reported to diagnose cytomegalovirus status with high specificity and sensitivity in both the original cohort and the validation cohort. A few of the identified cytomegalovirus-associated TCR beta chains were confirmed in vitro to be specific for cytomegalovirus antigens. Linkage disequilibrium might explain the correlated functional status among segregating V segments, but an unknown experimental factor could not be ruled out. When HLA alleles, especially DR and DQ, strongly co-occurred, TCR associations were difficult to assign to individual alleles. The authors suggested that the approach could potentially be extended to other disease states and immunological phenotypes. A later genetic analysis reported fewer N-insertions in productive TCRs among donors in an Asian-associated ancestry cluster than the roughly 700-donor mean. In a later analysis, TCR association rates were found to vary across HLA loci, with the most associated TCRs seen for DRB1 alleles and the fewest for HLA-C alleles. A further reported finding was that TCR beta sequences accurately predicted the HLA-A and HLA-B alleles for most subjects in the first cohort.

This sequence originates from a girl aged 2-10 years in good health and CMV-seronegative. Sequencing input: PBMCs. The chain was built from TRBV6-6 and TRBJ2-5, and perhaps TRBD2 as D gene, on 5 matching bases. This receptor has the CDR3 CASSYSRGETQYF. The bases are TGTGCCAGCAGTTACTCGAGAGGGGAGACCCAGTACTTC.